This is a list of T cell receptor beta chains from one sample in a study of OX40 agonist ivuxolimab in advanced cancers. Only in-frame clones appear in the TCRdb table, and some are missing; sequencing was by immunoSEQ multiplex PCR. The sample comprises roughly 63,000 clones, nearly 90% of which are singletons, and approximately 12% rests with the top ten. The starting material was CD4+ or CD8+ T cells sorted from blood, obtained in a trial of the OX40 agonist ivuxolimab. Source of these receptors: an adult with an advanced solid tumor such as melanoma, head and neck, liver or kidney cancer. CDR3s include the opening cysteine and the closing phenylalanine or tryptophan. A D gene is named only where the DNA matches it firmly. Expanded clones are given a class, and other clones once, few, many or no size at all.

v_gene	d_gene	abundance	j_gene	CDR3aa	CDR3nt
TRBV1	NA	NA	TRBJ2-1	CTSSQDHPRSSYNEQFF	TGCACCAGCAGTCAAGACCACCCTAGGAGCTCCTACAATGAGCAGTTCTTC
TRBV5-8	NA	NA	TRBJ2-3	CASSGYPGGTDTQYF	TGTGCCAGCAGCGGGTACCCAGGGGGCACAGATACGCAGTATTTT
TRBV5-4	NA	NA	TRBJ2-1	CASSLEVQSSYNEQFF	TGTGCCAGCAGCTTGGAGGTCCAGAGCTCCTACAATGAGCAGTTCTTC
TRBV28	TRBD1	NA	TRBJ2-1	CASSLIGTVASNEQFF	TGTGCCAGCAGTTTGATCGGGACAGTCGCCTCTAATGAGCAGTTCTTC
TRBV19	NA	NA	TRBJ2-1	CASSIRGTSNEQFF	TGTGCCAGTAGTATACGGGGGACTTCCAATGAGCAGTTCTTC
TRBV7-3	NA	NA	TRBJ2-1	CASSPYPTGSYNEQFF	TGTGCCAGCAGCCCATACCCGACCGGGTCCTACAATGAGCAGTTCTTC
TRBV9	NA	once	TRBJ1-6	CASSVSGSPLHF	TGTGCCAGCAGCGTTTCCGGTTCACCCCTCCACTTT
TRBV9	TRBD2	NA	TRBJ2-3	CASSVGEGTDTQYF	TGTGCCAGCAGCGTAGGGGAGGGGACAGATACGCAGTATTTT
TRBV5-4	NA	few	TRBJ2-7	CASSSGLTTYEQYF	TGTGCCAGCAGCTCGGGACTCACAACCTACGAGCAGTACTTC
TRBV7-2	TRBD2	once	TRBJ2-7	CASSFRLASNYEQYF	TGTGCCAGCAGCTTCCGACTAGCGTCGAATTACGAGCAGTACTTC
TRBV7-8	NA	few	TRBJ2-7	CASSFFGTGDYEQYF	TGTGCCAGCAGCTTTTTTGGGACGGGGGACTACGAGCAGTACTTC
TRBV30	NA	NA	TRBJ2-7	CAWRGQPNPYEQYF	TGTGCCTGGAGAGGACAGCCCAACCCCTACGAGCAGTACTTC
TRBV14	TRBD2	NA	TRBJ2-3	CASSQIAGAAILLDTQYF	TGTGCCAGCAGCCAAATAGCGGGGGCGGCCATTCTACTAGATACGCAGTATTTT
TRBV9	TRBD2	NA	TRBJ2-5	CASSVDIGGIQETQYF	TGTGCCAGCAGCGTAGATATCGGGGGGATCCAAGAGACCCAGTACTTC
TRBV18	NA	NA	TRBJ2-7	CASSFLGGPTYEQYF	TGTGCCAGCTCGTTCCTCGGGGGTCCGACCTACGAGCAGTACTTC
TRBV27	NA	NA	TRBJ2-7	CASSSGGRFYEQYF	TGTGCCAGCAGTTCTGGGGGGAGATTCTACGAGCAGTACTTC
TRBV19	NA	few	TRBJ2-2	CASSSANTGELFF	TGTGCCAGTAGTTCTGCGAACACCGGGGAGCTGTTTTTT
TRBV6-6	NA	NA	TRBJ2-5	CASSPWAQETQYF	TGTGCCAGCAGTCCGTGGGCCCAAGAGACCCAGTACTTC
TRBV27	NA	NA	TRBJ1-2	CASSLGRGDYGYTF	TGTGCCAGCAGTTTAGGCAGGGGCGACTATGGCTACACCTTC
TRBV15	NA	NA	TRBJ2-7	CATSSPGPRSYEQYF	TGTGCCACCAGCAGCCCGGGGCCCAGGTCCTACGAGCAGTACTTC
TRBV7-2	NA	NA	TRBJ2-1	CASSLRDFPSYNEQFF	TGTGCCAGCAGCCTACGGGACTTTCCCTCCTACAATGAGCAGTTCTTC
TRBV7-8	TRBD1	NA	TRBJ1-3	CASSPGTGNGNTIYF	TGTGCCAGCAGCCCTGGGACAGGGAATGGAAACACCATATATTTT
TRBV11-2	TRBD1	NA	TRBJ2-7	CASSPPGGYEQYF	TGTGCCAGCAGCCCCCCAGGGGGCTACGAGCAGTACTTC
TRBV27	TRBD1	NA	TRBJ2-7	CASSWGQGSYEQYF	TGTGCCAGCAGTTGGGGACAGGGCTCCTACGAGCAGTACTTC
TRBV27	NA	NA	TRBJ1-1	CASSPRGTEAFF	TGTGCCAGCAGTCCGCGGGGAACTGAAGCTTTCTTT
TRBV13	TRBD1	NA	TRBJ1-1	CASSSETGTDTEAFF	TGTGCCAGCAGCTCGGAGACAGGGACGGACACTGAAGCTTTCTTT
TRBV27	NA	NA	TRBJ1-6	CASSLSTAGVRNSPLHF	TGTGCCAGCAGTTTATCGACGGCAGGGGTCCGAAATTCACCCCTCCACTTT